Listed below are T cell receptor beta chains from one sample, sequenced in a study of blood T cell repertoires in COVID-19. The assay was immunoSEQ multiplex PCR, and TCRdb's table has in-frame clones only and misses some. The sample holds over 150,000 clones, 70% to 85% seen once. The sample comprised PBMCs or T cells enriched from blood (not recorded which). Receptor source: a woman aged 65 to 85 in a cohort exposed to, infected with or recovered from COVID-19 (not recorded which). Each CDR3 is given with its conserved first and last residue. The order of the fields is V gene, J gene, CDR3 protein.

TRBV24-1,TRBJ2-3,CATSDSRLASTDTQYF
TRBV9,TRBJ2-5,CASNQGQGRETQYF
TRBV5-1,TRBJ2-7,CASSFSGRGEQYF
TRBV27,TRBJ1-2,CASSLHRTGGYGYTF
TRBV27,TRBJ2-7,CASSRTGQGLYEQYF
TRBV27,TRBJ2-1,CASSVMGQGAQVQFF
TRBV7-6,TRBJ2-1,CASSLQGGEQFF
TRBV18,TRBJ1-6,CASSLTGGGNSPLHF
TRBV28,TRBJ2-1,CASSFFDRATGLAGGGYYNEQFF
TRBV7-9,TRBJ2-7,CASSSDRFYEQYF
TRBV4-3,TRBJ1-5,CASSQDRTGVQPQHF
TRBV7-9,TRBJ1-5,CASSLSTGRDTVNQPQHF
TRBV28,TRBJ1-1,CASSSGGHEAFF
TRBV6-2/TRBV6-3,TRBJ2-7,CASSLRGQGRYEQYF
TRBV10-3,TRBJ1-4,CAIRAGLNEKLFF
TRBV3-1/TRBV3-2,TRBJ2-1,CASSQGFRAVWQFF
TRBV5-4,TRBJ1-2,CASSRTGDYGYTF
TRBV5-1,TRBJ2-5,CASSSRRGEETQYF
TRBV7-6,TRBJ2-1,CASSQRRTSGVPLNEQFF
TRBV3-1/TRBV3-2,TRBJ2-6,CASSRRGSSGANVLTF
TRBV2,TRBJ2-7,CASIRERSGEQYF
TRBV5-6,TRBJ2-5,CASSLGTVGQETQYF
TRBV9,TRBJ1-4,CASSVGQINEKLFF
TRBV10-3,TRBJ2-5,CAIGLAGPGTQYF
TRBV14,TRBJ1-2,CASSQEHRTGEIYGYTF
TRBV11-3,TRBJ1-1,CASSLEGARSEAFF
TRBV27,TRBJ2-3,CASSLLATSTDTQYF
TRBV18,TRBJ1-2,CATSQLSQGADGYTF